One and the same sample provided the 20 T cell receptor beta chains below, sequenced in a study of identical twins. TCRdb used MiXCR to reprocess the 5' RACE reads, holding one entry per CDR3 protein. The table has around 220,000 distinct CDR3 sequences, over 12% seen once; the top ten hold under 9.5%. Material: memory (CD45RO+) T cells sorted from blood. Receptors originate from a woman aged 18-29 years in good health.

CDR3 nucleotides: TGCAGTGCCGGTCGGGGGATAGATACGCAGTATTTT. Protein: CSAGRGIDTQYF. The J gene is TRBJ2-3, the V gene TRBV20-1, with a tentative D call TRBD2 (6 bases). Germline CDR1 reads DFQATT; CDR2 reads SNEGSKA (reference sequence). The germline V and J ends were trimmed by 6 bases and 5 bases, with 12 bases remaining between them. The CDR3 runs to 12 residues.

The chain has TRBV9 and TRBJ1-6; D gene uncertain. Germline CDR1 and CDR2: SGDLS and YYNGEE. This CDR3 is built from 16 residues. Trimming stripped 0 bases from V and 2 bases from J, with 9 bases between. The CDR3 DNA reads TGTGCCAGCAGCGTAGAGGGAAGTACCTATAATTCACCCCTCCACTTT. Encoded protein: CASSVEGSTYNSPLHF.

In this sample, this clonotype turned up many times. V gene TRBV5-1 combines with J gene TRBJ2-5; possible D gene TRBD2, 6 bases. Between the trimmed V and J ends, which lost 3 bases and 3 bases, there was a span of 9 bases. The CDR3 is 13 amino acids. CDR1 and CDR2 (germline): SGHRS, YFSETQ. CDR3 sequence (DNA): TGCGCCAGCAGCTCCCGGGGGAAAGAGACCCAGTACTTC. Translating it yields CASSSRGKETQYF.

This clonotype has a count of ten or more. The chain carries TRBV5-1 and TRBJ2-5, with 10 positions matching TRBD1. V shed 3 bases, J shed 5 bases, and the junction held 7 bases outside the gene matches. CDR1 SGHRS and CDR2 YFSETQ come from the germline V gene. This CDR3 spans 15 amino acids. The CDR3 sequence: CASSWLTGGQETQYF. CDR3 coding DNA: TGCGCCAGCAGCTGGCTGACAGGGGGCCAGGAGACCCAGTACTTC.

This chain joins TRBV12-5 and TRBJ2-1; possible D gene TRBD1, 5 bases. The CDR3 length is 12 residues. The V gene's germline CDR1 is LGHNT and CDR2 FRNRAP. V gave up 0 bases and J gave up 12 bases, with 9 bases separating them. This CDR3 reads CASGLVLRGQFF. In DNA, the CDR3 is TGTGCTAGTGGTTTGGTACTAAGGGGGCAGTTCTTC.

The chain has TRBV7-8 and TRBJ2-1, with TRBD1 as a possible D gene (6 bases). The V gene's germline CDR1 is SGHVS and CDR2 FQNEAQ. V was clipped by 5 bases and J by 4 bases, with 18 bases between them. The CDR3 covers 16 residues. The CDR3 region is CASSGGTGRNYNEQFF. CDR3 in DNA: TGTGCCAGCAGCGGGGGAACAGGGCGTAATTACAATGAGCAGTTCTTC. Full variable domain (missing parts from reference TRBV7-8 and TRBJ2-1): GAGVSQSPRYKVAKRGQDVALRCDPISGHVSLFWYQQALGQGPEFLTYFQNEAQLDKSGLPSDRFFAERPEGSVSTLKIQRTQQEDSAVYLCASSGGTGRNYNEQFFGPGTRLTVL.

This clonotype was counted between two and nine times. This chain uses TRBV6-2 or TRBV6-3 with TRBJ2-3, with 8 bases fitting TRBD1. This CDR3 has 14 amino acids. J gave up 1 base and V 7 bases, and 4 bases lay outside the gene matches. The germline V gene encodes CDR1 MNHEY and CDR2 SVGEGT. In nucleotides, the CDR3 is TGTGCCAGCATCCCAGGGGGCGGCACAGATACGCAGTATTTT. Its protein is CASIPGGGTDTQYF.

The rearrangement joins TRBV29-1 to TRBJ2-1; TRBD2 might be the D (5 bases). The CDR3 is 13 amino acids. Trimming stripped 6 bases from V and 0 bases from J, with 9 bases between. CDR1 SQVTM and CDR2 ANQGSEA come from the germline V gene. CDR3 sequence reads: CSVQAASYNEQFF. The CDR3 DNA follows: TGCAGCGTCCAAGCGGCCTCCTACAATGAGCAGTTCTTC.

This chain's CDR3 is CSAEKGLARADTQYF. Here the CDR3 DNA reads TGCAGCGCCGAGAAGGGACTAGCTCGGGCAGATACGCAGTATTTT. The chain has TRBV29-1 and TRBJ2-3, with 9 bases fitting TRBD2. Losses at the gene ends were 7 bases for V and 4 bases for J; bases not matched to a gene: 12. The length of the CDR3 is 15 residues. Germline V gives CDR1 SQVTM, CDR2 ANQGSEA.

This clonotype was counted only a few times. The V gene is TRBV6-6, the J gene TRBJ1-2; D gene unclear. The length of the CDR3 is 13 residues. The V end lost 10 bases, the J end lost 8 bases, and 20 bases lay between the germline ends. Germline CDR1 reads MNHNY; CDR2 reads SVGAGI (reference sequence). The CDR3 loop is CATTLGGNGGYTF. The CDR3 region has the DNA TGTGCCACCACCCTGGGAGGGAACGGCGGCTACACCTTC.

In its sample, this clonotype was seen a few times. The chain uses TRBV10-3 and TRBJ2-1; 14 bases map to TRBD2. The CDR3 totals 13 residues. The V segment lost 11 bases and the J segment 5 bases; nucleotides outside the gene matches: 2. CDR1 and CDR2 from the germline V gene are ENHRY and SYGVKD. CDR3 bases: TGTGCCCTGGGACTAGCGGGAGACAATGAGCAGTTCTTC. Encoded protein: CALGLAGDNEQFF.

This clonotype turned up a few times. The rearrangement uses TRBV19 and TRBJ2-3; the match to TRBD1 covers 7 bases. This CDR3 contains 17 residues. CDR1 and CDR2 from the germline V gene are LNHDA and SQIVND (reference sequence). Unmatched junction bases numbered 16, after V lost 8 bases and J lost 2 bases. Here the CDR3 reads CASPDRAPWKHTDTQYF. The CDR3 DNA reads as TGTGCCAGTCCAGACAGGGCCCCTTGGAAACACACAGATACGCAGTATTTT.

This clonotype was seen a few times. The chain has TRBV12-3 or TRBV12-4 and TRBJ2-1, with a weak D call TRBD2 (7 bases). The CDR3 sequence is 16 residues long. The ends were cut back, 0 bases at V and 4 bases at J, with 13 bases in the middle. DNA of the CDR3: TGTGCCAGCAGTTTAGCAGGCGGGGGCGGGTACAATGAGCAGTTCTTC. It codes for CASSLAGGGGYNEQFF.

This clonotype showed up many times. The chain is built from TRBV20-1 and TRBJ1-1; TRBD1 might be the D (6 bases). The CDR3 totals 13 residues. Trimming removed 3 bases at V and 7 bases at J, with 15 bases between. CDR1 and CDR2 (germline): DFQATT, SNEGSKA (reference sequence). CDR3 region: CSASLNREGEAFF. Written as DNA, the CDR3 is TGCAGTGCTAGTTTAAACAGGGAAGGTGAAGCTTTCTTT.

For the CDR3, the DNA is TGTGCCAGCTCATCGACAGGGTGGTCGAGCAATCAGCCCCAGCATTTT. As protein: CASSSTGWSSNQPQHF. V gene TRBV18 combines with J gene TRBJ1-5, with 7 bases fitting TRBD1. Germline V CDR1 and CDR2: KGHSH, LQKENI. The CDR3 covers 16 residues. Trimming at V came to 5 bases and at J to 1 base, leaving 8 bases not matched to a gene.

V and J are TRBV5-1 and TRBJ2-1; 13 bases agree with TRBD2. The CDR3 spans 15 residues. CDR1 and CDR2 from the germline V gene are SGHRS and YFSETQ. V was pared by 3 bases and J by 9 bases, with 6 bases of the junction left unmatched. The CDR3: CASSSRTSGSREQFF. DNA for the CDR3: TGCGCCAGCAGCTCCAGGACTAGCGGGAGCCGTGAGCAGTTCTTC.

This clonotype was found a few times. This sequence joins TRBV7-9 and TRBJ2-3, with no clear D. The V and J ends lost 1 base and 2 bases respectively, with 7 bases between them. Germline values: CDR1 SEHNR, CDR2 FQNEAQ (reference sequence). The CDR3 covers 14 residues. The CDR3 loop is CASSLVYNTDTQYF. CDR3 nucleotide sequence: TGTGCCAGCAGCTTAGTCTACAACACAGATACGCAGTATTTT.

A few counts support this clonotype. J is TRBJ2-5 and V is TRBV7-6, with 8 positions matching TRBD2. J was trimmed by 3 bases and V by 5 bases; bases with no gene match: 8. Germline-derived CDR1 and CDR2 are SGHVS and FNYEAQ. CDR3 size: 15 residues. As DNA, the CDR3 is TGTGCCAGCAGCAAGCGGCGGGAGGTAGAAGAGACCCAGTACTTC. Translated: CASSKRREVEETQYF.

This clonotype was counted a few times. The chain is built from TRBV18 and TRBJ2-5; D is undetermined. The CDR3 has 13 residues. Between the trimmed V and J ends, which lost 3 bases and 5 bases, there was a span of 10 bases. From germline, CDR1 is KGHSH and CDR2 LQKENI. CDR3 DNA sequence: TGTGCCAGCTCACCCACGCAGAGGGAGACCCAGTACTTC. Translating it yields CASSPTQRETQYF. The full variable domain, completed using reference TRBV18 and TRBJ2-5, is NAGVMQNPRHLVRRRGQEARLRCSPMKGHSHVYWYRQLPEEGLKFMVYLQKENIIDESGMPKERFSAEFPKEGPSILRIQQVVRGDSAAYFCASSPTQRETQYFGPGTRLLVL.

The chain is built from TRBV5-1 and TRBJ2-3, with D tentatively TRBD2 (7 bases). V was clipped by 0 bases and J by 1 base, with 18 bases between them. Germline values: CDR1 SGHRS, CDR2 YFSETQ. The length of the CDR3 is 18 residues. CDR3 nucleotides: TGCGCCAGCAGCTTGGCTGTGTGGGGGGGCCTGGGCACAGATACGCAGTATTTT. Amino acid sequence: CASSLAVWGGLGTDTQYF. Using reference TRBV5-1 and TRBJ2-3 for the parts outside the CDR3, the full variable domain is KAGVTQTPRYLIKTRGQQVTLSCSPISGHRSVSWYQQTPGQGLQFLFEYFSETQRNKGNFPGRFSGRQFSNSRSEMNVSTLELGDSALYLCASSLAVWGGLGTDTQYFGPGTRLTVL.